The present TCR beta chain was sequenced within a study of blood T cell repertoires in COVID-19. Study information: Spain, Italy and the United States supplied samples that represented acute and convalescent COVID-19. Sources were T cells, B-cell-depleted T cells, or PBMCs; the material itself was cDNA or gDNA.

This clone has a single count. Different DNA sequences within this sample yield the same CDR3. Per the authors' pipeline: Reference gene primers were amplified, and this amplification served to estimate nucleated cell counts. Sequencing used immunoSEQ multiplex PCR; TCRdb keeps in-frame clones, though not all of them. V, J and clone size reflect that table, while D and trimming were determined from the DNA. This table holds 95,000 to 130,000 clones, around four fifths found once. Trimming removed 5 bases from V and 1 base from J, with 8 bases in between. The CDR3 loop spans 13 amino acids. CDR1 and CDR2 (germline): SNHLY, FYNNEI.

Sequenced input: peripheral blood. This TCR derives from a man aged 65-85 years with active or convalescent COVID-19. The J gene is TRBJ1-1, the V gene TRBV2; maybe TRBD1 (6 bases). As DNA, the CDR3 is TGTGCCAGCAGTCCGGGACAGAACACTGAAGCTTTCTTT. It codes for CASSPGQNTEAFF.